This TCR beta chain was observed in a study of blood T cells in healthy people across ages (dated by TCRdb to the mid-2010s). About the study as a whole: In model experiments, roughly one uniquely barcoded TCR beta cDNA molecule per two T cells was captured by template switching. To avoid experimental bias, donors of different ages were randomly spread across the sequencing lanes. Using the same blood draw, the study looked at two additional independent replicas of 1 million unique cDNA reads for two donors, one aged 18 to 30 and the other aged 80 or older. Using deep sequencing normalized with unique cDNA molecular identifiers, the study measured how TCR beta repertoire diversity changes with age. The donors were divided into four age groups: young (average approximately 17 years), middle-aged (about 40), aged (approximately 62) and long-lived (more than 75).

The roughly 37 donors, aged about 6 to 100 years, were systemically healthy Caucasian individuals from Russia. About 9.6 milliliters of peripheral blood were collected from each donor into EDTA-treated Vacutainer tubes. PBMCs were isolated by Ficoll-Paque density-gradient centrifugation, with at least 7 million obtained per sample. Total RNA was extracted from PBMCs with Trizol reagent, with at least 6 micrograms obtained per sample. The percentages of naive CD45RAhigh/CD27high T cells were determined by flow cytometry on a PBMC aliquot from every donor. Comment on this clonotype: Its binding antigen is unknown. No base quality values were provided; no much bigger clone lies one nucleotide off.

Spanning cysteine to phenylalanine, the CDR3 consists of 13 amino acids. Only CDR3 DNA is held: 39 bases, read in frame from base 1. V is reduced by 7 bases and J by 2 bases, leaving a spacing of 9 bases between them. CDR1 and CDR2, per the germline V gene, are MNHEY and SVGAGI. The library was produced with 5' RACE. The sample was run on an Illumina HiSeq 2500. A second PCR of about 7 to 12 cycles was performed with a sample-barcoded 5' primer and a J-beta primer mix. A template-switch 5' adaptor carrying 12 random nucleotides introduced a unique molecular identifier onto each TCR beta cDNA molecule. At least 3 million CDR3-containing paired-end reads were obtained from each sample. First-strand cDNA synthesis was performed from all RNA using the Mint cDNA synthesis kit, with priming by a TRBC-specific oligonucleotide. Following uracil-DNA glycosylase treatment, all cDNA underwent a first 18-cycle PCR with the universal primers M1SS and BC2_uni_R. The source study handled its data this way. Each sample was normalized by randomly selecting 1 million high-quality reads, each carrying a distinct molecular identifier. Reads with shared molecular identifiers were discarded instead of being binned into consensus sequences. MiTCR, run with a Q25 quality threshold and the strictest error-elimination algorithm, handled CDR3 identification, clonotype clustering and error correction. Lower-bound total TCR beta diversity was estimated with a nonparametric unseen species model using Euler transformation. TCRdb's own reprocessing of the public reads used fastp at Q25 and MiXCR and kept productive beta chains. Identical CDR3 proteins give one entry, which carries the most common genes and DNA. For this entry, the V and J calls and clone size follow TCRdb and not the study's own pipeline. The sample profile shows around 1,700,000 distinct CDR3 sequences; 28% of them were found once. Together, the top ten hold about 8% of the sample.

Overall study results and their limits: Observed TCR beta diversity per million T cells fell roughly linearly with age, and a significant reduction was already apparent by age approximately 40. Estimates of total diversity based on one million sequenced T cells were considered lower bounds and underestimates. Compared with the aged group, the long-lived group had more naive CD4+ T cells, fewer expanded clones and increased TCR diversity, suggesting age selection. The percentage of naive T cells measured by flow cytometry correlated strongly with observed TCR beta diversity. Conclusive comparison of naive and antigen-experienced compartments was prevented by the profiling of bulk unsorted PBMCs. Because the CMV infection status of the donors was unknown, age-related changes in expanded clonotypes may potentially have been confounded.

The chain couples TRBV6-5 to TRBJ2-1; tentative D gene TRBD2, with 5 bases matching. The sequence was obtained from a woman aged 25 to 39 in good health. Sequenced input: blood. The DNA reads TGTGCCAGCACCCCTAGCCCCTACAATGAGCAGTTCTTC. The translation is CASTPSPYNEQFF.